The sample holds a few counts of the clone carrying this TCR beta chain. This entry is derived from a study of blood T cell repertoires in COVID-19. For the study at large: The origin of the acute and convalescent COVID-19 samples was the United States, Italy and Spain. From T cells, B-cell-depleted T cells, or PBMCs came the material, which was cDNA or gDNA.

The CDR3 runs 14 residues. Deletions cut 5 bases from V and 5 bases from J, with 15 bases between. Looked up from germline, CDR1 is SGHVS and CDR2 is FNYEAQ. Original handling: Estimated nucleated cell counts came from reference gene primer amplification. Profiled with immunoSEQ multiplex PCR; TCRdb holds only in-frame clones, not every one. V, J and clone size reflect that table, while D and trimming were determined from the DNA. The sample holds tens of thousands of clones, roughly 86% seen once. This rearrangement joins TRBV7-6 to TRBJ2-5; a weak D match, TRBD1 (6 bases). This sequence originates from a woman older than 75 with acute or convalescent COVID-19. The sequenced material came from peripheral blood. CDR3 DNA sequence: TGTGCCAGCAGCGAATCAGGGGCCGGGGAGACCCAGTACTTC. This translates into CASSESGAGETQYF.